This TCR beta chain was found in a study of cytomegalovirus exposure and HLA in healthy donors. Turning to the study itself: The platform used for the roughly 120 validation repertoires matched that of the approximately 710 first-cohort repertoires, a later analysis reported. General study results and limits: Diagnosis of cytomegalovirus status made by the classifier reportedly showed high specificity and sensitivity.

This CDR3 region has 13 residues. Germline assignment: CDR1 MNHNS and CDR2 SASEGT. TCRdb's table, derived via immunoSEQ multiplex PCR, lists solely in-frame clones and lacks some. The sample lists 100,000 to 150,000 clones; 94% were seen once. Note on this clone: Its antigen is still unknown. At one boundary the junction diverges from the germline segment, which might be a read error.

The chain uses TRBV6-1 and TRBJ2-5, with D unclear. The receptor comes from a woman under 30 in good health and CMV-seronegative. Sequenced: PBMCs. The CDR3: CATSLHRQETQYF. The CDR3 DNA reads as TGTGCCACCAGTTTACACAGACAAGAGACCCAGTACTTC.